Listed below are T cell receptor beta chains from one sample, sequenced in a study of blood T cell repertoires in COVID-19. The table came from immunoSEQ multiplex PCR; TCRdb's copy has only in-frame clones and leaves some out. The sample includes hundreds of thousands of clones, 86% of them seen just once. The specimen was peripheral blood. These receptors were obtained from an older woman with COVID-19, enrolled during active disease. The CDR3 runs from the conserved cysteine through the conserved F or W. The order of the fields is D gene, V gene, clone size, J gene, CDR3 protein, CDR3 DNA. The D gene is left open where the match is weak. A clone size is listed for some rows: how often the clone was seen (once, few, many), or a class if it is expanded.

d_gene: -; v_gene: TRBV7-2; abundance: -; j_gene: TRBJ1-5; CDR3aa: CASSLGGGSQPQHF; CDR3nt: TGTGCCAGCAGCCTGGGAGGGGGATCCCAGCCCCAGCATTTT
d_gene: -; v_gene: TRBV19; abundance: -; j_gene: TRBJ1-2; CDR3aa: CASSRQREEYYGYTF; CDR3nt: TGTGCCAGTAGTAGACAGAGAGAGGAGTACTATGGCTACACCTTC
d_gene: -; v_gene: TRBV6-5; abundance: once; j_gene: TRBJ1-5; CDR3aa: CASGEVWQPQHF; CDR3nt: TGTGCCAGCGGGGAGGTATGGCAGCCCCAGCATTTT
d_gene: TRBD1; v_gene: TRBV11-1; abundance: -; j_gene: TRBJ1-1; CDR3aa: CASSLPPGTGNRRAFF; CDR3nt: TGTGCCAGCAGCTTACCCCCCGGGACAGGGAATCGTAGAGCTTTCTTT
d_gene: -; v_gene: TRBV18; abundance: -; j_gene: TRBJ2-7; CDR3aa: CASSPVSRTYEQYF; CDR3nt: TGTGCCAGCTCACCAGTGTCCCGTACCTACGAGCAGTACTTC
d_gene: -; v_gene: TRBV14; abundance: -; j_gene: TRBJ2-1; CDR3aa: CASSQVEVQGTYNEQFF; CDR3nt: TGTGCCAGCAGCCAAGTTGAGGTACAGGGTACCTACAATGAGCAGTTCTTC
d_gene: -; v_gene: TRBV4-3; abundance: -; j_gene: TRBJ1-4; CDR3aa: CASSPSPGTNEKLFF; CDR3nt: TGCGCCAGCAGCCCTTCGCCAGGCACTAATGAAAAACTGTTTTTT
d_gene: TRBD1; v_gene: TRBV27; abundance: -; j_gene: TRBJ1-1; CDR3aa: CASRKNSGTGTTEAFF; CDR3nt: TGTGCCAGCAGAAAAAATTCCGGGACAGGGACCACTGAAGCTTTCTTT
d_gene: TRBD2; v_gene: TRBV5-1; abundance: once; j_gene: TRBJ2-3; CDR3aa: CASSSTSGGPDTQYF; CDR3nt: TGCGCCAGCAGCTCGACTAGCGGGGGACCAGATACGCAGTATTTT
d_gene: -; v_gene: TRBV11-2; abundance: few; j_gene: TRBJ1-1; CDR3aa: CASSSEGGGNTEAFF; CDR3nt: TGTGCCAGCAGCTCAGAAGGAGGCGGGAACACTGAAGCTTTCTTT
d_gene: -; v_gene: TRBV6-5; abundance: -; j_gene: TRBJ1-1; CDR3aa: CASRLTGVPEAFF; CDR3nt: -
d_gene: TRBD2; v_gene: TRBV30; abundance: -; j_gene: TRBJ2-3; CDR3aa: CAWSMGLAGPTDTQYF; CDR3nt: TGTGCCTGGAGCATGGGACTAGCGGGGCCTACAGATACGCAGTATTTT
d_gene: TRBD1; v_gene: TRBV7-3; abundance: -; j_gene: TRBJ1-1; CDR3aa: CASSPGQGNTEAFF; CDR3nt: TGTGCCAGCAGCCCGGGACAGGGAAACACTGAAGCTTTCTTT
d_gene: -; v_gene: TRBV27; abundance: -; j_gene: TRBJ2-1; CDR3aa: CASSQTNPIYNEQFF; CDR3nt: TGTGCCAGCAGTCAGACAAACCCCATATACAATGAGCAGTTCTTC
d_gene: -; v_gene: TRBV18; abundance: -; j_gene: TRBJ2-7; CDR3aa: CASSPRPYEQYF; CDR3nt: TGTGCCAGCTCACCACGGCCCTACGAGCAGTACTTC
d_gene: -; v_gene: TRBV7-2; abundance: -; j_gene: TRBJ2-7; CDR3aa: CASSLEYRREQYF; CDR3nt: TGTGCCAGCAGCTTAGAATACAGGCGCGAGCAGTACTTC
d_gene: -; v_gene: TRBV10-3; abundance: -; j_gene: TRBJ2-7; CDR3aa: CAISEGQGTSYEQYF; CDR3nt: TGTGCCATCAGTGAGGGGCAGGGAACCTCCTACGAGCAGTACTTC
d_gene: -; v_gene: TRBV3-1/TRBV3-2; abundance: -; j_gene: TRBJ2-5; CDR3aa: CASSPPEGRKTQYF; CDR3nt: TGTGCCAGCAGCCCCCCGGAGGGGAGGAAGACCCAGTACTTC
d_gene: -; v_gene: TRBV7-8; abundance: -; j_gene: TRBJ1-2; CDR3aa: CASSLGGHRETYGYTF; CDR3nt: TGTGCCAGCAGCTTAGGTGGACACCGAGAGACTTATGGCTACACCTTC
d_gene: TRBD1; v_gene: TRBV24-1; abundance: -; j_gene: TRBJ1-5; CDR3aa: CATSELGTGSGQPQHF; CDR3nt: TGTGCCACCAGTGAACTGGGGACAGGATCGGGTCAGCCCCAGCATTTT
d_gene: -; v_gene: TRBV6-1; abundance: -; j_gene: TRBJ1-3; CDR3aa: CASSEAGQLNTIYF; CDR3nt: TGTGCCAGCAGTGAAGCGGGCCAGTTAAACACCATATATTTT
d_gene: -; v_gene: TRBV14; abundance: -; j_gene: TRBJ1-1; CDR3aa: CASSQLGLDRIPEAFF; CDR3nt: TGTGCCAGCAGCCAGCTGGGGTTAGACAGGATCCCTGAAGCTTTCTTT
d_gene: TRBD1; v_gene: TRBV18; abundance: -; j_gene: TRBJ2-5; CDR3aa: CASSPQGVWETQYF; CDR3nt: TGTGCCAGCTCACCTCAGGGGGTCTGGGAGACCCAGTACTTC
d_gene: TRBD2; v_gene: TRBV5-6; abundance: -; j_gene: TRBJ2-2; CDR3aa: CASSSTSGGAFGELFF; CDR3nt: TGTGCCAGCAGCTCAACTAGCGGGGGGGCCTTCGGGGAGCTGTTTTTT
d_gene: -; v_gene: TRBV19; abundance: once; j_gene: TRBJ2-1; CDR3aa: CASSMLDSHYNEQFF; CDR3nt: TGTGCCAGTAGTATGTTGGACTCCCACTACAATGAGCAGTTCTTC
d_gene: -; v_gene: TRBV10-3; abundance: -; j_gene: TRBJ1-3; CDR3aa: CAISDMDSLGNTIYF; CDR3nt: TGTGCCATCAGTGACATGGACAGCCTTGGAAACACCATATATTTT
d_gene: TRBD1; v_gene: TRBV2; abundance: -; j_gene: TRBJ1-1; CDR3aa: CASSPTGMDTEAFF; CDR3nt: TGTGCCAGCAGCCCGACAGGGATGGACACTGAAGCTTTCTTT
d_gene: -; v_gene: TRBV5-5; abundance: -; j_gene: TRBJ1-6; CDR3aa: CASSLGTGPNSPLHF; CDR3nt: TGTGCCAGCAGCTTGGGAACAGGGCCGAATTCACCCCTCCACTTT
d_gene: -; v_gene: TRBV11-2; abundance: -; j_gene: TRBJ2-7; CDR3aa: CASSLGPDTGYEQYF; CDR3nt: TGTGCCAGCAGCTTAGGCCCGGACACAGGATACGAGCAGTACTTC
d_gene: TRBD1; v_gene: TRBV29-1; abundance: -; j_gene: TRBJ1-3; CDR3aa: CSVEDGMTGWSGNTIYF; CDR3nt: TGCAGCGTTGAAGATGGAATGACAGGGTGGAGTGGAAACACCATATATTTT
d_gene: -; v_gene: TRBV2; abundance: -; j_gene: TRBJ2-5; CDR3aa: CASKPGVETQYF; CDR3nt: TGTGCCAGCAAGCCGGGGGTCGAGACCCAGTACTTC
d_gene: -; v_gene: TRBV30; abundance: -; j_gene: TRBJ1-6; CDR3aa: CAWSKGPNSPLHF; CDR3nt: TGTGCCTGGAGTAAGGGGCCAAATTCACCCCTCCACTTT
d_gene: -; v_gene: TRBV4-2; abundance: -; j_gene: TRBJ1-5; CDR3aa: CASSQDRQGINQPQHF; CDR3nt: TGTGCCAGCAGCCAAGATCGGCAGGGGATAAATCAGCCCCAGCATTTT
d_gene: -; v_gene: TRBV13; abundance: -; j_gene: TRBJ1-2; CDR3aa: CASSLGLGRFATYGYTF; CDR3nt: TGTGCCAGCAGCTTAGGCCTTGGCAGGTTTGCCACGTATGGCTACACCTTC
d_gene: TRBD1; v_gene: TRBV6-5; abundance: -; j_gene: TRBJ2-7; CDR3aa: CASSYFGQGGSYEQYF; CDR3nt: TGTGCCAGCAGTTACTTTGGACAGGGAGGATCCTACGAGCAGTACTTC